These 2 T cell receptor beta chains share one sample of origin, sequenced in a study of T cells in Graves' hyperthyroidism and ophthalmopathy. What was amplified from RNA transcripts were TCR beta CDR3 regions. Primed by the HTBI set, a first-round RT-PCR was run on the TCR CDR3. TCRdb re-called the multiplex PCR reads with MiXCR, one entry per CDR3 protein. The table has fewer than 450,000 distinct CDR3 sequences, approximately 18% seen once. Specimen: blood. All receptors come from a woman aged 30 to 39 with Graves' hyperthyroidism that later progressed to Graves' ophthalmopathy.

This clonotype was seen at least ten times. Germline and junction disagree at one end, which may indicate a read error. The V call is TRBV28, the J call TRBJ2-7; 7 nucleotides line up with TRBD1. The CDR3 length is 17 residues. Germline CDR1 is MDHEN and CDR2 is SYDVKM. The CDR3 nucleotides read TGTGCCAGCAGTCCTGCGTGGTTTCAGGGGGTTTCCTTCGAGCAGTACTTC. Residues: CASSPAWFQGVSFEQYF.

This clonotype was detected ten times or more. The V and J genes are TRBV2 and TRBJ2-6, with D possibly matching TRBD1 (5 bases). The germline V gene encodes CDR1 SNHLY and CDR2 FYNNEI. Trimming pared 8 bases from V and 1 base from J, leaving 12 bases between. The CDR3 extends over 15 amino acids. The CDR3 bases are TGTGCCAGCGAAGCCAGGGTTTCTGGGGCCAACGTCCTGACTTTC. It translates to CASEARVSGANVLTF.